Below, 20 T cell receptor beta chains from the same sample are listed, as sequenced in a study of T cells in narcolepsy. Sequencing was performed with immunoSEQ multiplex PCR; in TCRdb, only in-frame clones are kept and a portion is missing. The sample lists about 27,000 clones, 79% occurring once. Sample: memory (CD45RA-) CD4+ T cells from blood. These receptors came from a human donor in good health.

This clone was seen once. CDR3 sequence (DNA): TGTGCCAGCAGCCTTACCAGGGGACTAGCAGAAAAGGCTGAGCAGTTCTTC. It yields the protein CASSLTRGLAEKAEQFF. The chain recombines TRBV4-2 with TRBJ2-1; 9 positions agree with TRBD2. This CDR3 is built from 17 residues. J gave up 9 bases and V 4 bases, and 16 bases lay outside the gene matches. CDR1 LGHNA and CDR2 YNFKEQ come from the germline V gene.

The rearrangement links TRBV2 to TRBJ2-2; maybe TRBD1 (5 bases). Germline V lookup: CDR1 SNHLY, CDR2 FYNNEI. The CDR3 sequence is 13 residues long. V was trimmed by 6 bases and J by 1 base, leaving 6 bases between them. This CDR3 is CASSGQNTGELFF. CDR3 in DNA: TGTGCCAGCAGCGGACAGAACACCGGGGAGCTGTTTTTT.

V gene TRBV2 combines with J gene TRBJ1-1; maybe TRBD1 (6 bases). Germline assignment: CDR1 SNHLY and CDR2 FYNNEI. This CDR3 contains 13 residues. V was pared by 8 bases and J by 1 base, with 11 bases between. Here the CDR3 DNA reads TGTGCCAGCCGGGACACATGGAACACTGAAGCTTTCTTT. Translated: CASRDTWNTEAFF.

The J gene is TRBJ1-1, the V gene TRBV21-1. TRBV21-1 is annotated as a pseudogene. The CDR3 runs to 15 residues. CDR3 bases: TGTGCCAGCAGCAAATCGGTCTCGGGGACGACTGAAGCTTTCTTT. Translating gives CASSKSVSGTTEAFF.

The V call is TRBV28, the J call TRBJ2-1; D remains unclear. The V gene lost 3 bases and the J gene lost 4 bases, with 7 bases spanning the gap. The CDR3 length is 13 residues. Germline CDR1 and CDR2: MDHEN and SYDVKM. As DNA, the CDR3 is TGTGCCAGCAGTTTTCAGTTATACAATGAGCAGTTCTTC. Amino acids: CASSFQLYNEQFF. The full variable domain, rest sourced from reference TRBV28 and TRBJ2-1, is DVKVTQSSRYLVKRTGEKVFLECVQDMDHENMFWYRQDPGLGLRLIYFSYDVKMKEKGDIPEGYSVSREKKERFSLILESASTNQTSMYLCASSFQLYNEQFFGPGTRLTVL.

The CDR3 DNA reads as TGTGCCACCAGCAGAGATCATACCGTAGGCAATCAGCCCCAGCATTTT. Residues: CATSRDHTVGNQPQHF. This chain connects TRBV15 to TRBJ1-5; D gene uncertain. CDR1 and CDR2 (germline): LNHNV, YYDKDF (reference sequence). The ends were cut back, 0 bases at V and 2 bases at J, with 11 bases in the middle. This CDR3 spans 16 amino acids. Filled out from reference TRBV15 and TRBJ1-5, the complete variable domain reads DAMVIQNPRYQVTQFGKPVTLSCSQTLNHNVMYWYQQKSSQAPKLLFHYYDKDFNNEADTPDNFQSRRPNTSFCFLDIRSPGLGDTAMYLCATSRDHTVGNQPQHFGDGTRLSIL.

The genes are TRBV11-2 and TRBJ1-2, with 8 bases aligning to TRBD1. Trimming cost V 5 bases and J 7 bases; bases outside gene matches: 9. Germline V gene data show CDR1 as SGHAT and CDR2 as FQNNGV. The CDR3 totals 14 residues. CDR3 coding DNA: TGTGCCAGCAGCACGGACAGGGTGAGGGGTGGCTACACCTTC. This encodes CASSTDRVRGGYTF.

The chain links TRBV18 to TRBJ2-1; D possibly corresponds to TRBD1 (5 bases). This CDR3 region has 14 residues. The V gene's germline CDR1 is KGHSH and CDR2 LQKENI. V was pared by 3 bases and J by 7 bases, with 13 bases between. CDR3 sequence (DNA): TGTGCCAGCTCACCGGGGCAGGGTTTGAATGAGCAGTTCTTC. Protein product: CASSPGQGLNEQFF.

J is TRBJ2-3 and V is TRBV7-9; TRBD2 might be the D (6 bases). In germline, CDR1 is SEHNR, CDR2 FQNEAQ (reference sequence). CDR3 length: 16 amino acids. Trimming cost V 3 bases and J 3 bases, with 16 bases left between them. The CDR3 sequence: CASSFHPSVVTDTQYF. CDR3 nucleotide sequence: TGTGCCAGCAGCTTCCACCCTAGCGTGGTTACAGATACGCAGTATTTT.

CDR3 coding DNA: TGTGCCAGCAGTTCTGCGGAACTAACAACCTACGAGCAGTACTTC. It encodes CASSSAELTTYEQYF. This chain links TRBV28 with TRBJ2-7; D gene ambiguous. V gave up 4 bases and J gave up 2 bases, with 15 bases separating them. The CDR3 runs to 15 residues. Germline CDR1 and CDR2: MDHEN and SYDVKM.

The genes are TRBV7-2 and TRBJ2-3; D is perhaps TRBD2 (6 bases). V was cut by 4 bases and J by 7 bases, with 21 bases left in between. There are 16 residues in the CDR3. Per the germline V gene, CDR1 is SGHTA and CDR2 is FQGNSA. The CDR3 is CASSSPGGRNMNTQYF. The DNA of the CDR3 is TGTGCCAGCAGCTCCCCTGGGGGGAGGAACATGAATACGCAGTATTTT.

This chain links TRBV11-2 with TRBJ2-3; 11 bases map to TRBD2. The V gene end was trimmed by 5 bases and the J gene end by 7 bases; junction bases not matched to a gene: 17. The germline CDR1 and CDR2 sequences are SGHAT and FQNNGV. The CDR3 spans 18 residues. This chain's CDR3 is CASSPLSRGSGREYTQYF. In DNA form, the CDR3 reads TGTGCCAGCAGCCCTCTCTCCCGGGGTAGCGGGAGGGAATATACGCAGTATTTT.

The V and J genes are TRBV28 and TRBJ1-5, with TRBD1 as a possible D gene (5 bases). Trimming took off 4 bases at V and 4 bases at J, with 8 bases between the two ends. The CDR3 extends over 13 amino acids. CDR1 is MDHEN and CDR2 is SYDVKM in the germline V gene. The CDR3 sequence: CASSSQVNQPQHF. The CDR3 DNA is TGTGCCAGCAGTTCACAGGTAAATCAGCCCCAGCATTTT. Complete variable domain (other parts from reference TRBV28 and TRBJ1-5): DVKVTQSSRYLVKRTGEKVFLECVQDMDHENMFWYRQDPGLGLRLIYFSYDVKMKEKGDIPEGYSVSREKKERFSLILESASTNQTSMYLCASSSQVNQPQHFGDGTRLSIL.

The gene calls are TRBV6-5 and TRBJ2-7; the D gene is possibly TRBD2 (6 bases). V was cut by 2 bases and J by 8 bases, with 19 bases left in between. Per the germline V gene, CDR1 is MNHEY and CDR2 is SVGAGI. The length of the CDR3 is 15 residues. The CDR3 nucleotides read TGTGCCAGCAGTTACGGAGGGACCCCCGGCGGGCAGCAGTACTTC. This gives the protein CASSYGGTPGGQQYF.

The CDR3 DNA is TGTGCCAGCAAGCCGGGACAGGGCGACGGCTACACCTTC. It codes for CASKPGQGDGYTF. The chain carries TRBV6-5 and TRBJ1-2; TRBD1 agrees at 9 bases. Germline V CDR1 and CDR2: MNHEY, SVGAGI. The V segment lost 7 bases and the J segment 8 bases; nucleotides outside the gene matches: 8. The CDR3 consists of 13 residues.

The V and J genes are TRBV6-5 and TRBJ1-2; 7 bases map to TRBD1. The junction had 10 bases not matched to a gene; V was cut back by 7 bases and J by 2 bases. The CDR3 extends over 15 amino acids. Looked up from germline, CDR1 is MNHEY and CDR2 is SVGAGI. CDR3 nucleotides: TGTGCCAGCAAAGAGGGGGCTACCAGGAACTATGGCTACACCTTC. Translating gives CASKEGATRNYGYTF.

The chain has TRBV19 and TRBJ2-2; no clear D. V lost 3 bases, J lost 1 base, and 12 bases lay in between. Germline V gene data show CDR1 as LNHDA and CDR2 as SQIVND (reference sequence). CDR3 length equals 16 residues. This chain's CDR3 is CASSIRARGNTGELFF. The CDR3 DNA follows: TGTGCCAGTAGTATTCGGGCCAGAGGGAACACCGGGGAGCTGTTTTTT.

This chain uses TRBV12-5 with TRBJ1-1; maybe TRBD1 (5 bases). Germline CDR1 reads LGHNT; CDR2 reads FRNRAP. Trimming removed 4 bases at V and 4 bases at J, with 10 bases between. The CDR3 has 13 amino acids. The CDR3 region is CASGWGISTEAFF. The DNA for the CDR3 is TGTGCTAGTGGTTGGGGCATATCCACTGAAGCTTTCTTT.

This clone showed up just a few times. This chain uses TRBV9 with TRBJ1-4; unclear D gene. The V gene's germline CDR1 is SGDLS and CDR2 YYNGEE. V dropped 3 bases and J dropped 8 bases, with 11 bases sitting between them. This CDR3 is built from 13 residues. CDR3 sequence reads: CASSGHVGEKLFF. The CDR3, as DNA: TGTGCCAGCAGCGGCCACGTCGGGGAAAAACTGTTTTTT. Together with reference TRBV9 and TRBJ1-4, the CDR3 gives the full variable domain: DSGVTQTPKHLITATGQRVTLRCSPRSGDLSVYWYQQSLDQGLQFLIQYYNGEERAKGNILERFSAQQFPDLHSELNLSSLELGDSALYFCASSGHVGEKLFFGSGTQLSVL.

In DNA, the CDR3 is TGTGCCAGCAGCTTAGGGGGCCTAGCGGGAGAGTACTTC. Its translation is CASSLGGLAGEYF. V usage is TRBV7-2 and J usage is TRBJ2-7; 10 nucleotides align to TRBD2. This CDR3 comprises 13 residues. Germline V gene lookup returns CDR1 SGHTA and CDR2 FQGNSA. V was clipped by 1 base and J by 11 bases; unmatched bases: 5.